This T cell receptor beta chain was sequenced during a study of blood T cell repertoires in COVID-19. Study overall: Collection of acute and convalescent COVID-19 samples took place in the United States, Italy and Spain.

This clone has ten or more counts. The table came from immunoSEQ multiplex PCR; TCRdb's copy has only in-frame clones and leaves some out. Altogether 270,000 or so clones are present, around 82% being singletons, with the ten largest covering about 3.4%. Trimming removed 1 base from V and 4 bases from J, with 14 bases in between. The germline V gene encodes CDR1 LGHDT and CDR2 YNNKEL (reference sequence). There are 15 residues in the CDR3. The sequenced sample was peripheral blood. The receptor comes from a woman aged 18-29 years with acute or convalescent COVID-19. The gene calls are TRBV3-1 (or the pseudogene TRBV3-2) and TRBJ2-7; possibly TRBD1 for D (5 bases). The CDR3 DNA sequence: TGTGCCAGCAGCCAAGGGGGCAGGGTAGGATACGAGCAGTACTTC. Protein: CASSQGGRVGYEQYF.